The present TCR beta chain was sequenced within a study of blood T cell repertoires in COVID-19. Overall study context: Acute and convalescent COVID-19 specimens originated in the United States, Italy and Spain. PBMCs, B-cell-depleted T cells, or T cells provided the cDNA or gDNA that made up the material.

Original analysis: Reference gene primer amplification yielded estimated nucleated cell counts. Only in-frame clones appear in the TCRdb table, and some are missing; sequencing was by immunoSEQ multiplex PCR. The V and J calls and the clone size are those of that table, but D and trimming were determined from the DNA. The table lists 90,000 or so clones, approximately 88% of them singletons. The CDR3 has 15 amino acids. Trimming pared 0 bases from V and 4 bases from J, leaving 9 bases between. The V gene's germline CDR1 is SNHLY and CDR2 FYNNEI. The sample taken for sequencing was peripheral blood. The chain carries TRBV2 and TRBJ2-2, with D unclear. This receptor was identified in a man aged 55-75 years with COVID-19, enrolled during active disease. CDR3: CASSEARLTTGELFF. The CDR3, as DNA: TGTGCCAGCAGTGAAGCGCGGCTTACCACCGGGGAGCTGTTTTTT.